This is a list of T cell receptor beta chains from one sample in a study of OX40 agonist ivuxolimab in advanced cancers. The repertoire was sequenced with immunoSEQ multiplex PCR; TCRdb's copy has only in-frame clones and lacks some. The sample holds around 95,000 clones, about 91% seen once. The sample consisted of CD4+ or CD8+ T cells sorted from blood, taken in a trial of the OX40 agonist ivuxolimab. The receptor set was obtained from an adult with an advanced solid tumor such as melanoma, head and neck, liver or kidney cancer. The CDR3 runs from the conserved cysteine through the conserved F or W. A D gene is named only where the DNA matches it firmly. Size is omitted from some rows. Given values are once, few, many or a class for expanded clones.

size	V	J	D	DNA	CDR3
once	TRBV7-8	TRBJ1-1	NA	TGTGCCAGCAGCTTAGGTACGGCTAACACTGAAGCTTTCTTT	CASSLGTANTEAFF
once	TRBV7-3	TRBJ2-2	TRBD1	TGTGCCAGCAGCTCCGCAGGGGGCTGGACCGGGGAGCTGTTTTTT	CASSSAGGWTGELFF
NA	TRBV30	TRBJ1-5	NA	TGTGCCTGGACCTTAACGGACAGAAATCAGCCCCAGCATTTT	CAWTLTDRNQPQHF
once	TRBV11-3	TRBJ2-2	NA	TGTGCCAGCAGCTTGGGTTTCGGGCGGGACACCGGGGAGCTGTTTTTT	CASSLGFGRDTGELFF
NA	TRBV27	TRBJ2-1	NA	TGTGCCAGCAGTTTAGGGGCCTGGGGAGCGGATGAGCAGTTCTTC	CASSLGAWGADEQFF
NA	TRBV30	TRBJ2-7	TRBD2	TGTGCGACTAGCGGGGGTAGCTCCTACGAGCAGTACTTC	CATSGGSSYEQYF
NA	TRBV10-3	TRBJ2-3	NA	TGTGCCATCAGTGAGTCGGCGGATACGCAGTATTTT	CAISESADTQYF
NA	TRBV10-1	TRBJ2-3	NA	TGCGCCAGCAGTGAGCAGAGAGGGAGCACAGATACGCAGTATTTT	CASSEQRGSTDTQYF
once	TRBV10-3	TRBJ1-2	TRBD1	TGTGCCATCAGTGAGTCGAGACAGGGTCGTGGCTACACCTTC	CAISESRQGRGYTF
NA	TRBV19	TRBJ2-3	TRBD2	TGTGCCAGTAGTCGGACTAGCGGGGGGGTGGAAGACGCAGATACGCAGTATTTT	CASSRTSGGVEDADTQYF
NA	TRBV5-8	TRBJ1-4	NA	TGTGCCAGCAACCGGGTTTTGGCTAATGAAAAACTGTTTTTT	CASNRVLANEKLFF
NA	TRBV5-1	TRBJ2-3	NA	TGCGCCAGCAGCACGGACAGACCCTTAACGCAGTATTTT	CASSTDRPLTQYF
NA	TRBV12-2	TRBJ2-7	NA	TGTGCAAGTCGCTTACCAAAAACCCGATGTTCGATCACCTACGAGCAGTACTTC	CASRLPKTRCSITYEQYF
NA	TRBV29-1	TRBJ2-6	TRBD1	TGCAGCGTCAGGACAGGGGGCACTGGGGCCAACGTCCTGACTTTC	CSVRTGGTGANVLTF
NA	TRBV21-1	TRBJ2-2	NA	TGTGCCAGCAGCAAACTAACTGGGACGACTAGAGCGGGAGGCACCGGGGAGCTGTTTTTT	CASSKLTGTTRAGGTGELFF
NA	TRBV5-1	TRBJ2-1	TRBD1	TGCGCCAGCAGCCGGGAGACAGGGGTGTTTGGAAATGAGCAGTTCTTC	CASSRETGVFGNEQFF
NA	TRBV5-1	TRBJ2-5	NA	TGCGCCAGCAGCGCCTCGGGAAGGACAGCGCAAGAGACCCAGTACTTC	CASSASGRTAQETQYF
NA	TRBV11-3	TRBJ2-1	NA	TGTGCCAGCAGCTCGTCCCGAGGTTTGAATGAGCAGTTCTTC	CASSSSRGLNEQFF
NA	TRBV27	TRBJ2-3	TRBD2	TGTGCCAGCAGTTTCGCGGGAGGGCCTGGTACGCAGTATTTT	CASSFAGGPGTQYF
once	TRBV5-8	TRBJ1-1	TRBD1	TGTGCCAGCAGCTCGGAGGGGACAGTCATGAACACTGAAGCTTTCTTT	CASSSEGTVMNTEAFF
NA	TRBV19	TRBJ1-2	NA	TGTGCCAGTATTGATTCGCGGGACGGGGTTCGGCAAAGAGGTTACACCTTC	CASIDSRDGVRQRGYTF
NA	TRBV5-1	TRBJ1-6	NA	TGCGCCAGCAGCTTAAGGCAGACAGCAAATTCACCCCTCCACTTT	CASSLRQTANSPLHF
NA	TRBV19	TRBJ1-2	TRBD1	TGTGCCAGTACGACGGGACAGGGATACCCCTCGGATGGATACACCTTC	CASTTGQGYPSDGYTF
NA	TRBV2	TRBJ2-7	NA	TGTGCCAGCAGTGAGGCCGGGACGGTCTACGAGCAGTACTTC	CASSEAGTVYEQYF
NA	TRBV7-2	TRBJ2-5	NA	TGTGCCAGCAGCTTACAAGAGACCCAGTACTTC	CASSLQETQYF
NA	TRBV6-1	TRBJ1-2	NA	TGTGCCAGCAGTGACCAGGGCGCGGCTAACTATGGCTACACCTTC	CASSDQGAANYGYTF
once	TRBV6-5	TRBJ1-1	NA	TGTGCCAGCAGCCCCACCCCCACCACCAACACTGAAGCTTTCTTT	CASSPTPTTNTEAFF
NA	TRBV21-1	TRBJ2-2	NA	TGTGCCAGCAGCAAAGTCAGGGCAGGGGACCTGAACACCGGGGAGCTGTTTTTT	CASSKVRAGDLNTGELFF
NA	TRBV12-2	TRBJ2-7	NA	TGTGCAAGTCGCTTAGGGGGGACTAGCGGAACCTACGAGCAGTACTTC	CASRLGGTSGTYEQYF
NA	TRBV19	TRBJ2-5	NA	TGTGCCAGTAGTATAAATCTACCCCATAGAGGGGAGACCCAGTACTTC	CASSINLPHRGETQYF
NA	TRBV6-5	TRBJ2-5	NA	TGTGCCAGCAGCCCCCGAGGGGAGACCCAGTACTTC	CASSPRGETQYF
once	TRBV2	TRBJ1-5	TRBD1	TGTGCCAGCAGTGACCAGGGACAGAGTAATCAGCCCCAGCATTTT	CASSDQGQSNQPQHF
NA	TRBV28	TRBJ1-5	NA	TGTGCCAGCAGTTTGGCAGGGACGGGCAATCAGCCCCAGCATTTT	CASSLAGTGNQPQHF
NA	TRBV19	TRBJ1-5	NA	TGTGCCAGTAGTCGCGACAGACTGGGCAATCAGCCCCAGCATTTT	CASSRDRLGNQPQHF
NA	TRBV7-2	TRBJ2-3	TRBD2	TGTGCCAGCAGCCCCGGGACTAGCGGGTTACACACAGATACGCAGTATTTT	CASSPGTSGLHTDTQYF
once	TRBV5-1	TRBJ1-6	NA	TGCGCCAGCAGCTTGGAGGGGGGACGCTCACCCCTCCACTTT	CASSLEGGRSPLHF
NA	TRBV6-5	TRBJ2-3	TRBD2	TGTGCCAGCAGTTCTCCTAGCGGGACAAGAGATACGCAGTATTTT	CASSSPSGTRDTQYF
few	TRBV19	TRBJ1-2	NA	TGTGCCAGTAGTCCCTCCGGGGGGCATGGCTACACCTTC	CASSPSGGHGYTF
NA	TRBV5-1	TRBJ2-3	TRBD2	TGCGCCAGCAGCAGACTAGCGGGGAACACAGATACGCAGTATTTT	CASSRLAGNTDTQYF
NA	TRBV7-8	TRBJ1-5	TRBD1	TGTGCCAGCAGCTCACTGCCGGACAGGGATCAGCCCCAGCATTTT	CASSSLPDRDQPQHF
NA	TRBV7-9	TRBJ2-2	NA	TGTGCCAGCAGCTTATGGGGCTCGGTATCGGGGGAGCTGTTTTTT	CASSLWGSVSGELFF